Presented here are 12 T cell receptor beta chains from one specimen sequenced in a study of Ad26.COV2.S vaccination and SARS-CoV-2 variants. TCRdb keeps only in-frame clones here, not all; method: immunoSEQ multiplex PCR. The table lists roughly 460,000 clones, 80% to 90% of them singletons, with about 1.5% in the top ten. This sample's treatment: roughly 18 received Ad26.COV2.S at low or high dose, single or two shots; 5 received placebo; per-sample allocation not given. The investigators took samples on day 63 after the first vaccine or placebo injection. The specimen was peripheral blood, collected in a trial of Ad26.COV2.S vaccine versus placebo. These receptors originate from a person between 18 and 65 years old who received the Ad26.COV2.S COVID-19 vaccine or a placebo.

CDR3 in DNA: TGTGCCAGCAGCCGTACCCGGCCAGGGTCTAATGAAAAACTGTTTTTT. Amino acid sequence: CASSRTRPGSNEKLFF. The J gene is TRBJ1-4, the V gene TRBV25-1; D might be TRBD1 (5 bases). The length of the CDR3 is 16 residues. Germline V gives CDR1 MGHDK, CDR2 SYGVNS. V was trimmed by 6 bases and J by 3 bases, leaving 17 bases between them.

This rearrangement joins TRBV5-1 to TRBJ1-2; no firm D call. The CDR3 extends over 13 amino acids. V gave up 0 bases and J gave up 3 bases, with 6 bases separating them. Germline loops: CDR1 SGHRS, CDR2 YFSETQ. The CDR3 bases are TGCGCCAGCAGCTTGGTCGGGTACTATGGCTACACCTTC. The encoded protein is CASSLVGYYGYTF.

The V call is TRBV19, the J call TRBJ2-6, with D uncertain. CDR1 is LNHDA and CDR2 is SQIVND in the germline V gene (reference sequence). The CDR3 is made up of 18 amino acids. V was cut by 5 bases and J by 1 base, with 18 bases left in between. The CDR3 sequence: CASSQHWWGNSGANVLTF. The CDR3 bases are TGTGCCAGTAGTCAGCATTGGTGGGGTAATTCTGGGGCCAACGTCCTGACTTTC.

V gene TRBV3-1 (or the pseudogene TRBV3-2) combines with J gene TRBJ2-5; TRBD2 is a possible D gene (6 bases). V lost 1 base, J lost 5 bases, and 14 bases lay in between. CDR1 is LGHDT and CDR2 is YNNKEL in the germline V gene (reference sequence). CDR3 length equals 15 residues. The CDR3 is CASSQVSLAEETQYF. The CDR3 nucleotides read TGTGCCAGCAGCCAAGTGTCTTTAGCGGAGGAGACCCAGTACTTC.

Details on this clone: The sample holds other DNA sequences that translate to the same CDR3. The V gene is TRBV4-2, the J gene TRBJ2-1, with TRBD2 identical over 12 bases. There are 15 residues in the CDR3. Germline CDR1 and CDR2: LGHNA and YNFKEQ. The J segment lost 4 bases and the V segment lost 4 bases, leaving 2 bases of the junction unmatched. This CDR3 is CASSRGTSGYNEQFF. The CDR3 nucleotides read TGTGCCAGCAGCCGTGGGACTAGCGGGTACAATGAGCAGTTCTTC.

This chain joins TRBV5-1 and TRBJ2-7, with D possibly matching TRBD1 (6 bases). CDR3 length equals 14 residues. V lost 4 bases to trimming and J lost 1 base, with 12 bases between them. Germline V CDR1 and CDR2: SGHRS, YFSETQ. CDR3 sequence: CASSTLTGSYEQYF. CDR3 in DNA: TGCGCCAGCAGCACCCTGACAGGTTCCTACGAGCAGTACTTC.

The V gene is TRBV12-3 or TRBV12-4, the J gene TRBJ1-1, with TRBD1 matching 8 bases. Trimming removed 5 bases from V and 6 bases from J; junction bases left unmatched: 5. CDR3 length equals 13 residues. The chain's CDR3 is CASSQGAFSEAFF. DNA of the CDR3: TGTGCCAGCAGTCAGGGGGCTTTTTCTGAAGCTTTCTTT.

Only one count was recorded for this clone. The V call is TRBV6-7, the J call TRBJ1-2; no firm D call. TRBV6-7 is filed as an ORF, its function uncertain. The length of the CDR3 is 12 residues. The V and J ends lost 10 bases and 2 bases respectively, with 11 bases between them. CDR3 DNA: TGTGCCACCTATAAGGAGAACTATGGCTACACCTTC. As protein: CATYKENYGYTF.

The rearrangement links TRBV4-2 to TRBJ1-6; the D is unclear. Between the trimmed V and J ends, which lost 1 base and 7 bases, there was a span of 11 bases. The germline gives CDR1 LGHNA, CDR2 YNFKEQ. This CDR3 contains 15 residues. CDR3 sequence: CASSQGDALNSPLHF. As DNA, the CDR3 is TGTGCCAGCAGCCAAGGCGATGCCCTAAATTCACCCCTCCACTTT.

J is TRBJ1-1 and V is TRBV7-2; possible D gene TRBD1, 5 bases. Trimming cost V 7 bases and J 2 bases, with 17 bases left between them. Germline values: CDR1 SGHTA, CDR2 FQGNSA. The CDR3 contains 15 residues. DNA of the CDR3: TGTGCCAGCATCACCCCGCGGGGACCAAACACTGAAGCTTTCTTT. Its protein is CASITPRGPNTEAFF.

In this sample, this clone turned up a few times. The chain recombines TRBV24-1 with TRBJ2-5; 8 bases map to TRBD1. The germline V gene has CDR1 KGHDR and CDR2 SFDVKD. The CDR3 extends over 16 amino acids. J lost 4 bases, V lost 9 bases, and 15 bases had no gene match. Here the CDR3 DNA reads TGTGCCACCTGTCGGAAAGACAGGGGCCCCCCAGAGACCCAGTACTTC. Translating gives CATCRKDRGPPETQYF.

CDR3: CASSLDINTDTQYF. In DNA, the CDR3 is TGTGCCAGCTCTCTGGACATCAACACAGATACGCAGTATTTT. V usage is TRBV18 and J usage is TRBJ2-3, with D possibly TRBD1 on 5 matching bases. CDR1 KGHSH and CDR2 LQKENI come from the germline V gene. V was cut by 6 bases and J by 2 bases, with 12 bases left in between. The CDR3 consists of 14 residues.